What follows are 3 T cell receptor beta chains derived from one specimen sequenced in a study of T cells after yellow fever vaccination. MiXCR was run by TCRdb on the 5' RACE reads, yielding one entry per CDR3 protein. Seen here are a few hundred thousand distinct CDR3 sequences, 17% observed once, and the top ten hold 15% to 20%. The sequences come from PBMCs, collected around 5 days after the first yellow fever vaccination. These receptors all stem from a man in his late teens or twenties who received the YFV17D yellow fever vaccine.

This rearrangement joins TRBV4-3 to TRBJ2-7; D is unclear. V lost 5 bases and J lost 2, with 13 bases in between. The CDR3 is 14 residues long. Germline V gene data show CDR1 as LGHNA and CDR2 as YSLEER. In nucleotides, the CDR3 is TGCGCCAGCAGCGTAAGCTGGAGCGCCTACGAGCAGTACTTC. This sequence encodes CASSVSWSAYEQYF.

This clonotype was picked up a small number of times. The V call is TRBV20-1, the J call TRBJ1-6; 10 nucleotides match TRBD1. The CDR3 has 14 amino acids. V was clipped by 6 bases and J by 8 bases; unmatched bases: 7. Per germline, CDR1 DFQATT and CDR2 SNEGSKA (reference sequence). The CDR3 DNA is TGCAGTGCGGCACCGACAGGGGGCTATTCACCCCTCCACTTT. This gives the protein CSAAPTGGYSPLHF.

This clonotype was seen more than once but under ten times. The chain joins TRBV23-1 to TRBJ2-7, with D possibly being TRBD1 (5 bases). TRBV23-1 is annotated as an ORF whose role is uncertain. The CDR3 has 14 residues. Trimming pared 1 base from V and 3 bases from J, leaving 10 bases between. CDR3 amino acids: CASSQLRQLYEQYV. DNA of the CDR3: TGCGCCAGCAGTCAATTACGACAGCTCTACGAGCAGTACGTC.